This is a list of T cell receptor beta chains from one sample in a study of vaccination and CD4 T cells after COVID-19. Which antigens these TCRs recognize remains unknown. TCRdb redid the calling of the PCR reads with MiXCR, one entry per CDR3 protein. Of about 20,000 distinct CDR3 sequences in the sample, approximately 40% were seen once. The sample was CD4+ T cells from blood, cultured in vitro, taken after SARS-CoV-2 vaccination. Receptors originate from a human donor who had recovered from COVID-19. The conserved cysteine and the conserved F or W are not part of the CDR3 here. Clone size is given for some rows only: seen once, a few or many times, or a class if the clone is expanded.

CDR3 protein,J gene,V gene,clone size
ASSSGGGADTQY,TRBJ2-3,TRBV7-9,.
ASNREPHGQPQH,TRBJ1-5,TRBV6-1,.
ASSIDRADTEAF,TRBJ1-1,TRBV19,.
SASLGTLTYEQY,TRBJ2-7,TRBV20-1,few
ASSEGTVGVYGYT,TRBJ1-2,TRBV6-1,few
ASRQGAGDTQY,TRBJ2-3,TRBV7-3,.
ASSQDSLSETQY,TRBJ2-5,TRBV4-3,once
ASSLTSGRVDTQY,TRBJ2-3,TRBV7-2,few
ASSHRPDRYGYT,TRBJ1-2,TRBV6-1,.
ASSQQGDTQY,TRBJ2-3,TRBV5-1,.
ASSLRTMNTEAF,TRBJ1-1,TRBV5-1,.
ASSSLGLNTGELF,TRBJ2-2,TRBV6-2/TRBV6-3,.
ASSLVPGAGELF,TRBJ2-2,TRBV7-7,few
AISEYGGSAYNEQF,TRBJ2-1,TRBV10-3,.
SAPNLSGANVLT,TRBJ2-6,TRBV20-1,.
ASSFSTSGYT,TRBJ1-2,TRBV12-3/TRBV12-4,.
ASTVEGPSNQPQH,TRBJ1-5,TRBV28,.
SAVGGVESPLH,TRBJ1-6,TRBV20-1,.
ASSVDSNYGYT,TRBJ1-2,TRBV19,.
ASSFVSSAGYNQPQH,TRBJ1-5,TRBV7-2,.
ASSRSGTGDSNQPQH,TRBJ1-5,TRBV28,once
ASSYSGDQPQH,TRBJ1-5,TRBV7-2,.
ASRVGSNYGYT,TRBJ1-2,TRBV6-1,few
ASSPPAGPSYNEQF,TRBJ2-1,TRBV12-3/TRBV12-4,.
ASRPGSSNIQY,TRBJ2-4,TRBV6-1,few
ASSDTIGAAGGKLDTQY,TRBJ2-3,TRBV6-4,.
SAKIQVGYT,TRBJ1-2,TRBV20-1,few
ASSLEWGYGYT,TRBJ1-2,TRBV5-1,.
ASSPQITGSTEAF,TRBJ1-1,TRBV7-2,.
ASSRTSGRETQY,TRBJ2-5,TRBV18,.
AISGGTGAYNSPLH,TRBJ1-6,TRBV28,.
ASSGQGGNTQY,TRBJ2-3,TRBV6-1,few
ASSFVQGDYGYT,TRBJ1-2,TRBV11-2,few
ASRQGESYT,TRBJ1-2,TRBV2,once
ATSGGGRQLAEAF,TRBJ1-1,TRBV24-1,.
ASSSGTQGGYT,TRBJ1-2,TRBV7-2,few
ASSEAWGRGNQPQH,TRBJ1-5,TRBV6-1,.
SAGGTSGSRY,TRBJ2-7,TRBV29-1,.
ASSSSGTSSYEQY,TRBJ2-7,TRBV6-5,.
SAPTDRGDIQY,TRBJ2-4,TRBV20-1,.
ASSLVGGYGYT,TRBJ1-2,TRBV27,.
ASSEFGGGGNQPQH,TRBJ1-5,TRBV6-1,few
ASSYFGRGADTQY,TRBJ2-3,TRBV6-2/TRBV6-3,few
ASSFGTQLGETQY,TRBJ2-5,TRBV5-4,.
ASSLTGYTDTQY,TRBJ2-3,TRBV7-9,.
ASSQITGVEAF,TRBJ1-1,TRBV7-8,few
ASSLAGTSAGGQY,TRBJ2-7,TRBV7-2,.
ASSLGGGATDTQY,TRBJ2-3,TRBV12-3/TRBV12-4,few
ATQAGRYDEQF,TRBJ2-1,TRBV15,few
ASSSPGQGTSYEQY,TRBJ2-7,TRBV27,few
ASSDREDQPQH,TRBJ1-5,TRBV6-4,.
AISELGQGTRETQY,TRBJ2-5,TRBV10-3,.
ASGGGQAYEQY,TRBJ2-7,TRBV12-3/TRBV12-4,.